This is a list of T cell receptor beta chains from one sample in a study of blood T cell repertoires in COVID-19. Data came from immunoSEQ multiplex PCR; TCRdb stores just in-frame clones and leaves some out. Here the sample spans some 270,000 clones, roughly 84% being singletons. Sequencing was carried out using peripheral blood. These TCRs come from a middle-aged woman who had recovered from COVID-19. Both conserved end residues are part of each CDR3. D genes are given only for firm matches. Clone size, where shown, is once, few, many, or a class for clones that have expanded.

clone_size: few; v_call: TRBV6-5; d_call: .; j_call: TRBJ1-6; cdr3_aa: CASAGLMNSPLHF; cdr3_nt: TGTGCCAGCGCGGGACTTATGAATTCACCCCTCCACTTT
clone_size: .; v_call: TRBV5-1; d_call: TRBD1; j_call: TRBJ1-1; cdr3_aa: CASSSGQDAEAFF; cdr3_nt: TGCGCCAGCAGCAGCGGACAGGATGCTGAAGCTTTCTTT
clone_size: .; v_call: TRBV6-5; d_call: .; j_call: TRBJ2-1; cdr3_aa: CASSYSYRDNEQFF; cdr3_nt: TGTGCCAGCAGTTACTCCTACAGGGACAATGAGCAGTTCTTC
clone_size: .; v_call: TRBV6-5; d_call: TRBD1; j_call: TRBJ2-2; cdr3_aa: CASRTGVTGELFF; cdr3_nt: TGTGCCAGCAGAACAGGGGTTACCGGGGAGCTGTTTTTT
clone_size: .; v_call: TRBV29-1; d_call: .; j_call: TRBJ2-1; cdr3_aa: CSVVLVINEQFF; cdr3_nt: TGCAGCGTTGTACTAGTTATCAATGAGCAGTTCTTC
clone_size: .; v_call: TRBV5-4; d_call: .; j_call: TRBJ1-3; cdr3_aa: CASSFQGISGNTIYF; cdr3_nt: TGTGCCAGCAGCTTTCAGGGAATCTCTGGAAACACCATATATTTT
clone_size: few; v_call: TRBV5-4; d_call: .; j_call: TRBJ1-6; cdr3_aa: CASKGDTRSPLHF; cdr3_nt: TGTGCCAGCAAAGGTGACACCCGTTCACCCCTCCACTTT
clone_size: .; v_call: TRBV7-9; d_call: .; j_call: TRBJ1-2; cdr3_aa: CASSLGPGGSTYGYTF; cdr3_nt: TGTGCCAGCAGCTTAGGACCGGGAGGAAGTACCTATGGCTACACCTTC
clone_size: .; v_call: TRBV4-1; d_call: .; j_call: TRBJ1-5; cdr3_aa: CASSANRATNQPQHF; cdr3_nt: TGCGCCAGCAGCGCGAACAGGGCTACCAATCAGCCCCAGCATTTT
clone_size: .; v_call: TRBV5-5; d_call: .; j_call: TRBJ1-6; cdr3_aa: CASSLEGGSSYNSPLHF; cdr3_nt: TGTGCCAGCAGCTTGGAAGGGGGAAGCTCCTATAATTCACCCCTCCACTTT
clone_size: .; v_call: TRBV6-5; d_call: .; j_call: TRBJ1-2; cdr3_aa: CASHLRASYGYTF; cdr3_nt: TGTGCCAGCCATTTGAGGGCAAGCTATGGCTACACCTTC
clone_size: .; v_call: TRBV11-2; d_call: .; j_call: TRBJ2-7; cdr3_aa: CASSFGRTYEQYF; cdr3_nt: TGTGCCAGCAGCTTTGGCAGGACCTACGAGCAGTACTTC
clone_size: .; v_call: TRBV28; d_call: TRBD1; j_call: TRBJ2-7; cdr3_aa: CASIRGHEEQYF; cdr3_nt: TGTGCCAGCATAAGGGGGCATGAGGAGCAGTACTTC
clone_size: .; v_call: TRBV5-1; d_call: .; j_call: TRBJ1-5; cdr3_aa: CASSLGGRNQPQHF; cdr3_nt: TGCGCCAGCAGCTTGGGCGGGCGGAATCAGCCCCAGCATTTT
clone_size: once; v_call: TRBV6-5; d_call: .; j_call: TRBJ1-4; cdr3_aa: CASIRGRGEKLFF; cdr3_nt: TGTGCCAGCATTAGGGGAAGGGGTGAAAAACTGTTTTTT
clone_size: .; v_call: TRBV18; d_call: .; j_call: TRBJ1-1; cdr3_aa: CASSPKGGNTEAFF; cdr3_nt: TGTGCCAGCTCACCAAAAGGGGGGAACACTGAAGCTTTCTTT
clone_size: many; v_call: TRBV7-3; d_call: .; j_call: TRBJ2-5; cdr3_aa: CASSQQGLGQETQYF; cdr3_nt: TGTGCCAGCAGCCAACAGGGCTTGGGCCAAGAGACCCAGTACTTC
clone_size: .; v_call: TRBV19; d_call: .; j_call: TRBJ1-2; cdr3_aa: CASSVLGDTRNYGYTF; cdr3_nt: TGTGCCAGTAGTGTTCTGGGGGACACTCGTAACTATGGCTACACCTTC
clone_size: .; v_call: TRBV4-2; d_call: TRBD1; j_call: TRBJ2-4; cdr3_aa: CASSQDQWSDRDIQYF; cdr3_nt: TGTGCCAGCAGCCAAGATCAGTGGTCTGACAGGGACATTCAGTACTTC
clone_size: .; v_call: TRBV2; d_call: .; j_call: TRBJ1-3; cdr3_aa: CASSREGPSGNTIYF; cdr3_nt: TGTGCCAGCAGTCGGGAGGGCCCCTCTGGAAACACCATATATTTT
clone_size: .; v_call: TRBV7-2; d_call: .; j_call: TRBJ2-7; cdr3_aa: CASSLELRGPYEQYF; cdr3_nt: TGTGCCAGCAGCTTAGAGCTCAGGGGTCCCTACGAGCAGTACTTC
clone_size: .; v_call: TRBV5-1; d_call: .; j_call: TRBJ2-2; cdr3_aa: CASSSDRQNTGELFF; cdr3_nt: TGCGCCAGCAGTTCCGACAGGCAGAACACCGGGGAGCTGTTTTTT
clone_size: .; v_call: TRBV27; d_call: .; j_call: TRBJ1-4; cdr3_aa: CASASGSLWEKLFF; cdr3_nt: TGTGCCAGCGCCTCGGGATCTTTGTGGGAAAAACTGTTTTTT
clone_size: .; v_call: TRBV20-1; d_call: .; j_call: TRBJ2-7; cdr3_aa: CSASRLGYEQYF; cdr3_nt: TGCAGTGCTAGTCGCCTAGGCTACGAGCAGTACTTC
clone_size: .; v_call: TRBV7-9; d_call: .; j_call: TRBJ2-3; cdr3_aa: CASSLRVAAPSTDTQYF; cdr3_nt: TGTGCCAGCAGCCTACGGGTAGCGGCCCCTAGCACAGATACGCAGTATTTT
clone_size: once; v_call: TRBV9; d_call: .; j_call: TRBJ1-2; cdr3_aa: CASSAHYRVGYTF; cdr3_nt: TGTGCCAGCAGCGCCCATTACAGGGTTGGCTACACCTTC
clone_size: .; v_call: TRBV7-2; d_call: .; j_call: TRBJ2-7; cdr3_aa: CASSLRGLGGHEQYF; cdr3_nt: TGTGCCAGCAGCTTAAGGGGCCTAGGAGGGCACGAGCAGTACTTC
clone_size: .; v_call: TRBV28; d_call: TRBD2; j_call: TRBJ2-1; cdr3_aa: CASTIRGGKVNEQFF; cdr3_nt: TGTGCCAGCACTATACGGGGGGGCAAAGTCAATGAGCAGTTCTTC
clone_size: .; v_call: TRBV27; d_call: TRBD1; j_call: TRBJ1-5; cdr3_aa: CASSLSGTGSYQPQHF; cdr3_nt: TGTGCCAGCAGTTTATCCGGGACAGGGTCCTATCAGCCCCAGCATTTT
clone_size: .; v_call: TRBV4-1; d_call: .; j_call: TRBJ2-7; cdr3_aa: CASSQGTRGARGEQYF; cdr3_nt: TGCGCCAGCAGCCAAGGAACACGGGGGGCCCGGGGGGAGCAGTACTTC
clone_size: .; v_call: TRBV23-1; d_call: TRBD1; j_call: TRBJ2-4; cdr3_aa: CATLHRGRTMKNIQYF; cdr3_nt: TGCGCCACTCTACACAGGGGCCGTACCATGAAAAACATTCAGTACTTC
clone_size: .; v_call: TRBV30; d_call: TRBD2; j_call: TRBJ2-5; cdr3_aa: CAWSTGLADKETQYF; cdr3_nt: TGTGCCTGGAGTACTGGACTAGCGGACAAAGAGACCCAGTACTTC